These T cell receptor beta chains were read from a single sample in a study of OX40 agonist ivuxolimab in advanced cancers. The table came from immunoSEQ multiplex PCR; TCRdb's copy has only in-frame clones and leaves some out. The sample shows about 61,000 clones, about 90% of them seen only once. The sequenced sample was CD4+ or CD8+ T cells sorted from blood, obtained in a trial of the OX40 agonist ivuxolimab. The origin of the receptors is an adult with an advanced solid tumor such as melanoma, head and neck, liver or kidney cancer. The CDR3 runs from the conserved cysteine through the conserved F or W. D genes are given only for firm matches. A clone size is listed for some rows: how often the clone was seen (once, few, many), or a class if it is expanded.

. TRBJ1-3 TRBV5-8 . TGTGCCAGCAGCAAGGACGGAGGCTCTGGAAACACCATATATTTT CASSKDGGSGNTIYF
. TRBJ2-7 TRBV5-4 . TGTGCCAGCAGCTCCCCGACAGGGAGGCACGAGCAGTACTTC CASSSPTGRHEQYF
. TRBJ2-7 TRBV28 once TGTGCCAGCAGTTCCAGTCCAGGCTACGAGCAGTACTTC CASSSSPGYEQYF
TRBD1 TRBJ1-2 TRBV28 few TGTGCCAGCAGTGTCAGGGGGCAATATGGCTACACCTTC CASSVRGQYGYTF
TRBD1 TRBJ2-5 TRBV7-2 . TGTGCCAGCAGCTTAGCGGGACAGGGGGGACAAGAGACCCAGTACTTC CASSLAGQGGQETQYF
TRBD2 TRBJ2-1 TRBV5-6 . TGTGCCAGCAGTAGAGGGACTAGCGGGAAAAATGAGCAGTTCTTC CASSRGTSGKNEQFF
. TRBJ2-2 TRBV29-1 . TGCAGCGCGAAAGGCCCAGGGGAGGACACCGGGGAGCTGTTTTTT CSAKGPGEDTGELFF
TRBD2 TRBJ2-1 TRBV19 . TGTGCCAGTAGTACGATAGCGGGAGGGCCGTACAATGAGCAGTTCTTC CASSTIAGGPYNEQFF
. TRBJ2-5 TRBV6-5 . TGTGCCAGCAGCCTAGGGGGTCGGGAGACCCAGTACTTC CASSLGGRETQYF
. TRBJ2-3 TRBV6-4 . TGTGCCAGCAGTGCCACGTTCTCAGATACGCAGTATTTT CASSATFSDTQYF
. TRBJ2-1 TRBV11-1 . TGTGCCAGCAGCTTAGGGGAATACAATGAGCAGTTCTTC CASSLGEYNEQFF
. TRBJ2-2 TRBV15 . TGTGCCACCAGCAGAGATAAGGGCACCGGGGAGCTGTTTTTT CATSRDKGTGELFF
. TRBJ2-7 TRBV28 . TGTGCCAGCAGCGGGGACTCCTACGAGCAGTACTTC CASSGDSYEQYF
TRBD1 TRBJ2-3 TRBV6-6 . TGTGCCAGCAGTTATAAAGCTACAGGGGGGACGCAGTATTTT CASSYKATGGTQYF
. TRBJ1-2 TRBV5-1 . TGCGCCAGCAGCTTGGGCTCGGTCACCCCCAACTATGGCTACACCTTC CASSLGSVTPNYGYTF
. TRBJ2-7 TRBV7-2 . TGTGCCAGCAGCTCCGCCATTTGGGGGATAAGGGGTGGCGAGCAGTACTTC CASSSAIWGIRGGEQYF
TRBD1 TRBJ1-5 TRBV19 once TGTGCCAGTAGTGTCGACAGGGTAAATCAGCCCCAGCATTTT CASSVDRVNQPQHF
. TRBJ1-1 TRBV6-4 . TGTGCCAGCAGTGACTCGAACAGGAACACTGAAGCTTTCTTT CASSDSNRNTEAFF
. TRBJ1-1 TRBV6-5 . TGTGCCAGCAGCGTCCCCGGGGCCCAAGGGAGGGCTTTCTTT CASSVPGAQGRAFF
TRBD1 TRBJ2-1 TRBV19 once TGTGCCAGTAGTAATAGACAGGGGATTTGGAATGAGCAGTTCTTC CASSNRQGIWNEQFF
TRBD2 TRBJ2-3 TRBV5-4 . TGTGCCAGCAGCCAGCGGGGGACAGATACGCAGTATTTT CASSQRGTDTQYF
. TRBJ1-4 TRBV25-1 once TGCGCCAGCCGGGACTCGGGGGGCGGGGAAAAACTGTTTTTT CASRDSGGGEKLFF
TRBD1 TRBJ2-7 TRBV4-3 . TGCGCCAGCAGCCGAGGGACAGAGGGACCCTACGAGCAGTACTTC CASSRGTEGPYEQYF
. TRBJ2-7 TRBV19 . TGTGCCAGTAGCCAGCGAGGGGGGGAGCAGTACTTC CASSQRGGEQYF
TRBD2 TRBJ2-7 TRBV18 . TGTGCCAGCTCCCCACCTCTTGGTAGCGGGAGCCAGGTGCAGTACTTC CASSPPLGSGSQVQYF
TRBD1 TRBJ1-1 TRBV10-2 . TGCGCCAGCATTTCGACAGGGCAAGCTTTCTTT CASISTGQAFF
TRBD1 TRBJ1-1 TRBV6-1 . TGTGCCAGCAGAGCGGGACAGGGGAACACTGAAGCTTTCTTT CASRAGQGNTEAFF
. TRBJ2-1 TRBV19 . TGTGCCAGTAGTACCCTGAGACGGAATGAGCAGTTCTTC CASSTLRRNEQFF
. TRBJ1-5 TRBV2 . TGTGCCAGCAGTGCGGGGGGTTGGCGCAATCAGCCCCAGCATTTT CASSAGGWRNQPQHF
TRBD1 TRBJ2-7 TRBV11-1 . TGTGCCAGCAGCTTGATGACAGGGGCCCAGGACGAGCAGTACTTC CASSLMTGAQDEQYF
. TRBJ2-3 TRBV29-1 . TGCAGCGTAGCAAGCCCGGGCCCTACTTCCACAGATACGCAGTATTTT CSVASPGPTSTDTQYF
. TRBJ2-3 TRBV18 few TGTGCCAGCTCACGCGGGAATACAGATACGCAGTATTTT CASSRGNTDTQYF
TRBD1 TRBJ1-5 TRBV18 . TGTGCCAGCTCCCCCACCCTAACAGGGGGCAATCAGCCCCAGCATTTT CASSPTLTGGNQPQHF
. TRBJ1-3 TRBV5-1 . TGCGCCAGCAGCCAGGGGTCCTCTGGAAACACCATATATTTT CASSQGSSGNTIYF
. TRBJ1-2 TRBV28 . TGTGCCAGCATAGGGGATGGCACCAACGGGGGCTACACCTTC CASIGDGTNGGYTF
TRBD1 TRBJ1-5 TRBV30 few TGTGCCTGGAGTGCCCCCCCCCGACAGGGCAGTCAGCCCCAGCATTTT CAWSAPPRQGSQPQHF
. TRBJ2-6 TRBV6-1 . TGTGCCAGCAGTGCAGGGGGGAACTCTGGGGCCAACGTCCTGACTTTC CASSAGGNSGANVLTF
TRBD2 TRBJ2-1 TRBV4-3 . TGCGCCAGCAGCCAAGATAATGCTGCTAGCGGCTACAATGAGCAGTTCTTC CASSQDNAASGYNEQFF
. TRBJ2-2 TRBV6-1 . TGTGCCAGCAGTTTAAGTAGGACTCTGACTGGGGAGCTGTTTTTT CASSLSRTLTGELFF
. TRBJ1-2 TRBV19 . TGTGCCAGTAGTATAGGACACCCCTATGGCTACACCTTC CASSIGHPYGYTF
TRBD2 TRBJ2-3 TRBV2 once TGTGCCACCCCGGCGGGGGGCTGGAGGGCAGATACGCAGTATTTT CATPAGGWRADTQYF
. TRBJ1-2 TRBV6-5 . TGTGCCAGCAGTTACTCTTTGGCACAAAACTATGGCTACACCTTC CASSYSLAQNYGYTF
TRBD2 TRBJ2-1 TRBV6-8 . TGTGCCAGCAGTCTACCCGCCTCTGACCTAGCGGGAGTCTGCAATGAGCAGTTCTTC CASSLPASDLAGVCNEQFF
. TRBJ2-5 TRBV28 . TGTGCCAGCAGTTTATACGGGAGTTCGACCCAGTACTTC CASSLYGSSTQYF
. TRBJ2-6 TRBV5-6 . TGTGCCAGCGGATTCCCGATTGGGGCCAACGTCCTGACTTTC CASGFPIGANVLTF
TRBD1 TRBJ2-7 TRBV5-1 . TGCGCCAGCAGCCCGCCGTCGACAGGGGGCGCGGGGGAGCAGTACTTC CASSPPSTGGAGEQYF
. TRBJ2-2 TRBV6-1 . TGTGCCAGCAGGGGCCTTGCGACCGGGGAGCTGTTTTTT CASRGLATGELFF
. TRBJ1-1 TRBV18 . TGTGCCAGCTCCATCGACAGGACAGTTGAAGCTTTCTTT CASSIDRTVEAFF
. TRBJ1-4 TRBV14 . TGTGCCAGCAGCCAAGCTGTATCCTGCGGGGAAAAACTGTTTTTT CASSQAVSCGEKLFF